The rows below give T cell receptor beta chains drawn from one sample of a study of neurological immune-mediated disorders. Each CDR3 protein gets one entry after TCRdb re-called the 5' RACE reads with MiXCR. The sample yields more than 50,000 distinct CDR3 sequences, 3% to 4% seen once. What was sequenced was PBMCs. The receptor set was obtained from a woman aged 55 to 70 with multiple sclerosis. CDR3s include the opening cysteine and the closing phenylalanine or tryptophan. The D gene is left open where the match is weak. The size field is filled for only some rows; it gives once, few, many or a size class.

clone_size: many
j_call: TRBJ2-7
d_call: .
v_call: TRBV3-1
cdr3_nt: TGTGCCAGCAGCCAAGGGGGCCCCTACGAGCAGTACTTC
cdr3_aa: CASSQGGPYEQYF

clone_size: many
j_call: TRBJ2-5
d_call: .
v_call: TRBV20-1
cdr3_nt: TGCAGTGCTAGAGATAAAAGTGGGTTGAGAGAGACCCAGTACTTC
cdr3_aa: CSARDKSGLRETQYF

clone_size: many
j_call: TRBJ1-1
d_call: .
v_call: TRBV5-1
cdr3_nt: TGCGCCAGCACCAACCTTAACACTGAAGCTTTCTTT
cdr3_aa: CASTNLNTEAFF

clone_size: many
j_call: TRBJ2-7
d_call: .
v_call: TRBV20-1
cdr3_nt: TGCAGTGCTACTAAACCCCTCGACTCCTACGAGCAGTACTTC
cdr3_aa: CSATKPLDSYEQYF

clone_size: many
j_call: TRBJ2-5
d_call: .
v_call: TRBV9
cdr3_nt: TGTGCCAGCAGCGCCGGGACTGCCAAAGAGACCCAGTACTTC
cdr3_aa: CASSAGTAKETQYF

clone_size: .
j_call: TRBJ2-3
d_call: TRBD2
v_call: TRBV6-5
cdr3_nt: TGTGCCAGCAGGCGACTCTCTGCGGGGGATGGCACAGATACGCAGTATTTT
cdr3_aa: CASRRLSAGDGTDTQYF

clone_size: many
j_call: TRBJ2-7
d_call: TRBD2
v_call: TRBV5-1
cdr3_nt: TGCGCCAGCACAGGACTAGCGGGAAATCTCGGCGAGCAGTACTTC
cdr3_aa: CASTGLAGNLGEQYF

clone_size: many
j_call: TRBJ2-7
d_call: TRBD1
v_call: TRBV9
cdr3_nt: TGTGCCAGCAGCGGGGACAGGGGGCCTGGGCAGTACTTC
cdr3_aa: CASSGDRGPGQYF

clone_size: .
j_call: TRBJ2-5
d_call: TRBD1
v_call: TRBV5-1
cdr3_nt: TGCGCCAGCAGCGCCGGGACAGGGGAGGAGACCCAGTACTTC
cdr3_aa: CASSAGTGEETQYF

clone_size: .
j_call: TRBJ1-1
d_call: TRBD1
v_call: TRBV27
cdr3_nt: TGTGCCAGCAGCGGAGGACAGGAGAACACTGAAGCTTTCTTT
cdr3_aa: CASSGGQENTEAFF

clone_size: many
j_call: TRBJ2-3
d_call: .
v_call: TRBV20-1
cdr3_nt: TGCAGTGCCCGGAGGACAGAATCATCATTTTTCACAGATACGCAGTATTTT
cdr3_aa: CSARRTESSFFTDTQYF

clone_size: many
j_call: TRBJ2-5
d_call: TRBD1
v_call: TRBV12-3/TRBV12-4
cdr3_nt: TGTGCCAGCAGTTTGCGGCCAGGGGGTAAGGAGACCCAGTACTTC
cdr3_aa: CASSLRPGGKETQYF

clone_size: many
j_call: TRBJ2-7
d_call: TRBD1
v_call: TRBV29-1
cdr3_nt: TGCAGCGTTGTCCCGATTGGACAGGGAAGGAGGTACGAGCAGTACTTC
cdr3_aa: CSVVPIGQGRRYEQYF

clone_size: many
j_call: TRBJ1-1
d_call: .
v_call: TRBV5-1
cdr3_nt: TGCGCCAGCAGCTTGGGAGACGATCGTAACACTGAAGCTTTCTTT
cdr3_aa: CASSLGDDRNTEAFF

clone_size: many
j_call: TRBJ2-7
d_call: TRBD2
v_call: TRBV3-1
cdr3_nt: TGTGCCAGCAGCGACCACCCCCGCGCGGGAGGCTACGAGCAGTACTTC
cdr3_aa: CASSDHPRAGGYEQYF

clone_size: many
j_call: TRBJ1-2
d_call: TRBD1
v_call: TRBV7-2
cdr3_nt: TGTGCCAGCAGCTTGCAGGGGGCCTCGAACTATGGCTACACCTTC
cdr3_aa: CASSLQGASNYGYTF

clone_size: many
j_call: TRBJ2-1
d_call: .
v_call: TRBV7-6
cdr3_nt: TGTGCCAGCAGCTTGGGGGAGGGGGGTGAGCAGTTCTTC
cdr3_aa: CASSLGEGGEQFF

clone_size: many
j_call: TRBJ1-2
d_call: .
v_call: TRBV29-1
cdr3_nt: TGCAGCATTACAGGGACGGAGAATGGCTACACCTTC
cdr3_aa: CSITGTENGYTF

clone_size: many
j_call: TRBJ2-5
d_call: .
v_call: TRBV29-1
cdr3_nt: TGCAGCGTCGGACGGGGAGAGACCCAGTACTTC
cdr3_aa: CSVGRGETQYF

clone_size: many
j_call: TRBJ2-1
d_call: TRBD2
v_call: TRBV11-2
cdr3_nt: TGTGCCAGCAGCTTCTCGTACGTGGGCGGGAGAGTATTGAATGAGCAGTTCTTC
cdr3_aa: CASSFSYVGGRVLNEQFF

clone_size: many
j_call: TRBJ2-1
d_call: .
v_call: TRBV10-3
cdr3_nt: TGTGCCATCAGTGACTTTGGGGTTGAGAACAATGAGCAGTTCTTC
cdr3_aa: CAISDFGVENNEQFF

clone_size: many
j_call: TRBJ2-2
d_call: .
v_call: TRBV5-6
cdr3_nt: TGTGCCAGCAGCCTGACGGTTCAGAACACCGGGGAGCTGTTTTTT
cdr3_aa: CASSLTVQNTGELFF

clone_size: many
j_call: TRBJ2-4
d_call: .
v_call: TRBV10-1
cdr3_nt: TGCGCCAGCAGTGAGTCTAACCTAGCCAAAAACATTCAGTACTTC
cdr3_aa: CASSESNLAKNIQYF

clone_size: many
j_call: TRBJ1-2
d_call: TRBD1
v_call: TRBV27
cdr3_nt: TGTGCCAGCAGTGTCTACTCAGGGGGAGGGGGCTACACCTTC
cdr3_aa: CASSVYSGGGGYTF

clone_size: many
j_call: TRBJ1-1
d_call: .
v_call: TRBV7-9
cdr3_nt: TGTGCCAGCAGCAAGGGGACCCAGAACACTGAAGCTTTCTTT
cdr3_aa: CASSKGTQNTEAFF

clone_size: many
j_call: TRBJ2-7
d_call: .
v_call: TRBV4-1
cdr3_nt: TGCGCCAGCAGCCCACGGGACGCCACCTACGAGCAGTACTTC
cdr3_aa: CASSPRDATYEQYF

clone_size: many
j_call: TRBJ2-6
d_call: .
v_call: TRBV5-1
cdr3_nt: TGCGCCAGCAGCTTGCACCAGGGTGCGGTCTCTGGGGCCAACGTCCTGACTTTC
cdr3_aa: CASSLHQGAVSGANVLTF

clone_size: .
j_call: TRBJ1-1
d_call: .
v_call: TRBV7-2
cdr3_nt: TGTGACAGCAGGTCTCGGAACACTGAAGCTTTCTTT
cdr3_aa: CDSRSRNTEAFF

clone_size: many
j_call: TRBJ2-1
d_call: TRBD1
v_call: TRBV12-3/TRBV12-4
cdr3_nt: TGTGCCAGCAGTTATCGACAGGGCCGGAACAATGAGCAGTTCTTC
cdr3_aa: CASSYRQGRNNEQFF

clone_size: many
j_call: TRBJ1-2
d_call: .
v_call: TRBV5-1
cdr3_nt: TGCGCCAGCAGCTTGGCCCAGGGGAGCGCCTATGGCTACACCTTC
cdr3_aa: CASSLAQGSAYGYTF

clone_size: many
j_call: TRBJ2-1
d_call: .
v_call: TRBV9
cdr3_nt: TGTGCCAGCAGCCCCGGTGGTCAGGGGATTGGTGAGCAGTTCTTC
cdr3_aa: CASSPGGQGIGEQFF

clone_size: many
j_call: TRBJ1-3
d_call: .
v_call: TRBV12-3/TRBV12-4
cdr3_nt: TGTGCCAGCAGTACCCGAAAGGGGGGCTCTGGAAACACCATATATTTT
cdr3_aa: CASSTRKGGSGNTIYF

clone_size: many
j_call: TRBJ2-5
d_call: .
v_call: TRBV6-5
cdr3_nt: TGTGCCAGCAGTTACGCAGCCCGAGAGACCCAGTACTTC
cdr3_aa: CASSYAARETQYF

clone_size: many
j_call: TRBJ2-2
d_call: .
v_call: TRBV7-9
cdr3_nt: TGTGCCAGCAGCTTGCTGAGGAACACCGGGGAGCTGTTTTTT
cdr3_aa: CASSLLRNTGELFF

clone_size: many
j_call: TRBJ2-2
d_call: TRBD2
v_call: TRBV5-5
cdr3_nt: TGTGCCAGCAGCGAGGGACTAGCGGGAGACGTGGACACCGGGGAGCTGTTTTTT
cdr3_aa: CASSEGLAGDVDTGELFF

clone_size: many
j_call: TRBJ2-7
d_call: .
v_call: TRBV20-1
cdr3_nt: TGCAGTGCTAAGATGTCCCCTGGGCGGCAATCCTACGAGCAGTACTTC
cdr3_aa: CSAKMSPGRQSYEQYF

clone_size: many
j_call: TRBJ2-1
d_call: TRBD2
v_call: TRBV20-1
cdr3_nt: TGCAGGCCAGCTCGGCGGGGGGGCCAGGGTGAGCAGTTCTTC
cdr3_aa: CRPARRGGQGEQFF

clone_size: .
j_call: TRBJ2-2
d_call: TRBD1
v_call: TRBV20-1
cdr3_nt: TGCAGTGCTAATCGACAGGGGGATAACACCGGGGAGCTGTTTTTT
cdr3_aa: CSANRQGDNTGELFF

clone_size: few
j_call: TRBJ2-3
d_call: TRBD2
v_call: TRBV20-1
cdr3_nt: TGCAGTGCTAGAGACCCCTTAGCAGCGGGAGCATCAGATACGCAGTATTTT
cdr3_aa: CSARDPLAAGASDTQYF

clone_size: many
j_call: TRBJ1-1
d_call: TRBD1
v_call: TRBV7-8
cdr3_nt: TGTGCCAGCAGCGCAACAGGGGGTGGCACTGAAGCTTTCTTT
cdr3_aa: CASSATGGGTEAFF

clone_size: few
j_call: TRBJ1-1
d_call: .
v_call: TRBV10-3
cdr3_nt: TGTGCCATCGGGAGAGGGGATGTGAGGGCTTTCTTT
cdr3_aa: CAIGRGDVRAFF

clone_size: .
j_call: TRBJ1-5
d_call: .
v_call: TRBV20-1
cdr3_nt: TGCAGTGCAGAGCGGACTGCGAATAGCAATCAGCCCCAGCATTTT
cdr3_aa: CSAERTANSNQPQHF

clone_size: many
j_call: TRBJ2-7
d_call: .
v_call: TRBV4-1
cdr3_nt: TGCGCCAGCAGCCAGGCGACAGAGAGCTACGAGCAGTACTTC
cdr3_aa: CASSQATESYEQYF

clone_size: many
j_call: TRBJ2-1
d_call: .
v_call: TRBV5-1
cdr3_nt: TGCGCCAGCAGCTTGGGAAGCAAACCCCAACTAAACAATGAGCAGTTCTTC
cdr3_aa: CASSLGSKPQLNNEQFF

clone_size: many
j_call: TRBJ2-7
d_call: TRBD1
v_call: TRBV20-1
cdr3_nt: TGCAGTGCTAGCCCGACGGACAGGGGCTTCGAGCAGTACTTC
cdr3_aa: CSASPTDRGFEQYF

clone_size: few
j_call: TRBJ2-7
d_call: TRBD1
v_call: TRBV5-6
cdr3_nt: TGTGCCAGCAGCTGGGGGACAGGGACCGTTGCCTACGAGCAGTACTTC
cdr3_aa: CASSWGTGTVAYEQYF